The source of this T cell receptor (beta chain) is a study of cytomegalovirus exposure and HLA in healthy donors. Findings and limits, study-wide: Evidence from a later analysis indicated that most CMV-associated TCR beta chains looked HLA-restricted. Per published accounts, TCR beta sequences correctly predicted the HLA-A and HLA-B alleles of most subjects.

Use of 60 Vbeta and 13 Jbeta primers characterized the PCR. Under the authors' procedure: The authors later counted roughly 79 million unique TCR beta chains, some 10 million of them shared. Produced via immunoSEQ multiplex PCR; TCRdb's table is partial and in-frame only. V and J calls plus clone size are reproduced from that table; the DNA served to infer D and trimming. The sample records about 78,000 clones, approximately 70% being singletons. The junction had 3 bases not matched to a gene; V was cut back by 3 bases and J by 2 bases. This CDR3 contains 14 residues. Germline assignment: CDR1 ENHRY and CDR2 SYGVKD. Regarding this clone: The target antigen is unknown.

The sequencing input was PBMCs. This sequence was found in a woman aged 40 to 50 in good health and CMV-seropositive. The chain recombines TRBV10-3 with TRBJ2-5, with TRBD1 identical over 7 bases. The DNA for the CDR3 is TGTGCCATCAGTGAACGGACAGGACAAGAGACCCAGTACTTC. Its translation is CAISERTGQETQYF.